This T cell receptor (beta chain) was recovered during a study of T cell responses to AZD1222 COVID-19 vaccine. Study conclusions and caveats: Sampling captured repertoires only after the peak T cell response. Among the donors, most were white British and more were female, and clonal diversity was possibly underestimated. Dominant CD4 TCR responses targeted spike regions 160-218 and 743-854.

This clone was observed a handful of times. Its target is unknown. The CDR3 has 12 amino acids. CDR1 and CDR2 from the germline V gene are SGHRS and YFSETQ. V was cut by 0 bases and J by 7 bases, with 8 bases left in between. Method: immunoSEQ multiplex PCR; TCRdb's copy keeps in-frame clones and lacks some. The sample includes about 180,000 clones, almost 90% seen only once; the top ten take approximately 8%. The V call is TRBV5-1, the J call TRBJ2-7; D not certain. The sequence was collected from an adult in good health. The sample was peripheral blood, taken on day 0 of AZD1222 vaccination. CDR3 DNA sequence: TGCGCCAGCAGCTTGGGGGCAGAGGAGCAGTACTTC. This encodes CASSLGAEEQYF.